This T cell receptor (beta chain) emerged from a study of T cell responses to AZD1222 COVID-19 vaccine. Profiled with immunoSEQ multiplex PCR; TCRdb holds only in-frame clones, not every one. The sample includes 45,000 to 50,000 clones, 70% to 90% of them seen just once. Findings of the study overall: Spike was spanned by vaccine-associated CD4 TCRs, which were dominant at 160-218 and 743-854.

CDR3 length equals 14 residues. V was cut by 6 bases and J by 4 bases, with 15 bases left in between. Germline CDR1 LNHDA, CDR2 SQIVND (reference sequence). With regard to this clone: Its antigen is still unknown.

The V call is TRBV19, the J call TRBJ1-2; D not resolved. Material: peripheral blood, obtained 28 days after the second AZD1222 dose. The clonotype comes from an adult who received the AZD1222 COVID-19 vaccine. The CDR3 DNA is TGTGCCAGTAGCCCTCGCGGGGTCGGCTATGGCTACACCTTC. Protein product: CASSPRGVGYGYTF.